This T cell receptor (beta chain) stems from a study of blood T cell repertoires in COVID-19. Looking at the study overall: Samples representing acute and convalescent COVID-19 were sourced from the United States, Italy and Spain.

The germline gives CDR1 SGHTA, CDR2 FQGTGA. The CDR3 covers 16 residues. With 5 bases removed from V and 4 bases from J, the gap between germline ends came to 20 bases. Profiling relied on immunoSEQ multiplex PCR, and the TCRdb table lists in-frame clones only, not all of them. Among approximately 300,000 clones, around 88% were seen once, and the ten largest hold 1.5% to 2%. The rearrangement links TRBV7-3 to TRBJ1-1, with D maybe TRBD1 (5 bases). This clonotype was obtained from a woman aged 45-65 years with acute or convalescent COVID-19. Sequencing was done on a sample of peripheral blood. The CDR3 region is CASSPLSLERGTEAFF. The CDR3 DNA reads TGTGCCAGCAGCCCCCTATCATTGGAAAGGGGCACTGAAGCTTTCTTT.